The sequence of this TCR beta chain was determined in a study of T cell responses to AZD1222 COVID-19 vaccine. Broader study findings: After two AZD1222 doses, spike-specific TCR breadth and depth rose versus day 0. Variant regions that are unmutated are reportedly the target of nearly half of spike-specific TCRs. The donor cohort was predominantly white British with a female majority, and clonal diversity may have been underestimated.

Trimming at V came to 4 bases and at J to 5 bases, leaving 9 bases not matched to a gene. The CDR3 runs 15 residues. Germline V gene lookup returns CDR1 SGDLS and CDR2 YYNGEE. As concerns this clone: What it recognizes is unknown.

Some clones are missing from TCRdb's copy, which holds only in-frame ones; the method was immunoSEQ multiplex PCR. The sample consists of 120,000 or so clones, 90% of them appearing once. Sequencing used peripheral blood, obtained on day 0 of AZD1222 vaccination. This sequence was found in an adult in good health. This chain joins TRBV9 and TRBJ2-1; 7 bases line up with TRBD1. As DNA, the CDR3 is TGTGCCAGCAGCCTCACAGGGGCGGATCACAATGAGCAGTTCTTC. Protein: CASSLTGADHNEQFF.